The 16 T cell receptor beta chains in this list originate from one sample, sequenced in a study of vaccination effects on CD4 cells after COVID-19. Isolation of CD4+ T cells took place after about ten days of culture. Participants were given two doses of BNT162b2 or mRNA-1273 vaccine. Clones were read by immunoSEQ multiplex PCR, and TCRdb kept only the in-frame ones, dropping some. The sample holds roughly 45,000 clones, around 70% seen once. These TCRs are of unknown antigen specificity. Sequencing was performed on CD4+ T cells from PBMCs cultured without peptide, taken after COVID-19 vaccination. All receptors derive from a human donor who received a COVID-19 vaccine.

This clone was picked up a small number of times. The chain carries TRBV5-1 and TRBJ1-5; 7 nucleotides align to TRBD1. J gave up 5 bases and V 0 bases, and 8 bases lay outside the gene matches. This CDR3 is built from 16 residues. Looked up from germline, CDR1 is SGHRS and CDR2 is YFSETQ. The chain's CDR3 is CASSLGGQAFYQPQHF. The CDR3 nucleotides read TGCGCCAGCAGCTTGGGAGGACAGGCGTTTTATCAGCCCCAGCATTTT. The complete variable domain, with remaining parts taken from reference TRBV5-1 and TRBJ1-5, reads KAGVTQTPRYLIKTRGQQVTLSCSPISGHRSVSWYQQTPGQGLQFLFEYFSETQRNKGNFPGRFSGRQFSNSRSEMNVSTLELGDSALYLCASSLGGQAFYQPQHFGDGTRLSIL.

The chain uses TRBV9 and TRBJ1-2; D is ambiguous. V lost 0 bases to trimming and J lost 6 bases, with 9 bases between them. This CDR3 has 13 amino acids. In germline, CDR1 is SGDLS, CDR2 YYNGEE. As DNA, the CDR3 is TGTGCCAGCAGCGTAGGTTGGGAGGATGGCTACACCTTC. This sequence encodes CASSVGWEDGYTF.

The CDR3 region is CASSRAYEAFF. Written as DNA, the CDR3 is TGTGCCAGCAGTCGGGCCTATGAAGCTTTCTTT. V gene TRBV7-9 combines with J gene TRBJ1-1; D unclear. The CDR3 runs to 11 residues. Per germline, CDR1 SEHNR and CDR2 FQNEAQ (reference sequence). The V end was cut by 6 bases, the J end by 7 bases, with 9 bases between.

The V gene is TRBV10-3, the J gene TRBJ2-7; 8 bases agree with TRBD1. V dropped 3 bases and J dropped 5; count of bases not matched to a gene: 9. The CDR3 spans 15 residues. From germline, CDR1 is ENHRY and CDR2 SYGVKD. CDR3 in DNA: TGTGCCATCAGTGATTTGACAGGGGTTGGGCACGAGCAGTACTTC. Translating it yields CAISDLTGVGHEQYF.

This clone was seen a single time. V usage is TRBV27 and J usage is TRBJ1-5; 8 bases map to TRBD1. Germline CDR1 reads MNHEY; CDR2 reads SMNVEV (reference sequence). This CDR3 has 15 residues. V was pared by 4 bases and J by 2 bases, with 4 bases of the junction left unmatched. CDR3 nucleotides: TGTGCCAGCAGTTCAGGGGGCAGGGGCAATCAGCCCCAGCATTTT. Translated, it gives CASSSGGRGNQPQHF.

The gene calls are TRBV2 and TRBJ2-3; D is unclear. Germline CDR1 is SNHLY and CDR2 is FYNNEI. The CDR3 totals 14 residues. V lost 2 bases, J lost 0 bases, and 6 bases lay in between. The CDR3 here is CASSESTSTDTQYF. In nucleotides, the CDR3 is TGTGCCAGCAGTGAATCCACTAGCACAGATACGCAGTATTTT.

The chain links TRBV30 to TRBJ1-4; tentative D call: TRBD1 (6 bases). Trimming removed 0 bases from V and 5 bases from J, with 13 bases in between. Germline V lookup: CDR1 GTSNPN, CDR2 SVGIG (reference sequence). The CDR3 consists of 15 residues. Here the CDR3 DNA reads TGTGCCTGGAGTGTTTTCAGGGGAAGGAATGAAAAACTGTTTTTT. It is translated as CAWSVFRGRNEKLFF.

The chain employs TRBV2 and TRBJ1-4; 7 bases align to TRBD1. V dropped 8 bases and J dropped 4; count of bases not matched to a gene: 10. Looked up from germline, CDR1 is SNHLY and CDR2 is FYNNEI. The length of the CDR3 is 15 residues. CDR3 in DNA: TGTGCCAGCGTTACCGGGACAGTCCTTAATGAAAAACTGTTTTTT. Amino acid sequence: CASVTGTVLNEKLFF.

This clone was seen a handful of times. CDR3 loop: CASSAPRKDVPGELFF. In DNA, the CDR3 is TGTGCCAGCAGCGCACCTAGAAAGGATGTTCCCGGGGAGCTGTTTTTT. The chain links TRBV11-2 to TRBJ2-2; no clear D. Trimming removed 5 bases from V and 6 bases from J, with 19 bases in between. The CDR3 sequence is 16 residues long. The germline V gene has CDR1 SGHAT and CDR2 FQNNGV.

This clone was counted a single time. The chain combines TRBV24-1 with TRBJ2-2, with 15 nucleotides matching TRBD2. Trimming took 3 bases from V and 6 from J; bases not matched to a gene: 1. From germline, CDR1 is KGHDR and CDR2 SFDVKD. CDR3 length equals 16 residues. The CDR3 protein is CATSDRTSGGAGELFF. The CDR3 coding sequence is TGTGCCACCAGTGATCGGACTAGCGGGGGGGCCGGGGAGCTGTTTTTT.

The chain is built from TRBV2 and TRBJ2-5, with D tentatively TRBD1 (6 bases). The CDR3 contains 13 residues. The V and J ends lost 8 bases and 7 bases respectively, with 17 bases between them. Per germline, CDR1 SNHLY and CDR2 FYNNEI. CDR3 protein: CASLQGTAGTQYF. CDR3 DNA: TGTGCCAGCCTTCAGGGGACCGCTGGGACCCAGTACTTC.

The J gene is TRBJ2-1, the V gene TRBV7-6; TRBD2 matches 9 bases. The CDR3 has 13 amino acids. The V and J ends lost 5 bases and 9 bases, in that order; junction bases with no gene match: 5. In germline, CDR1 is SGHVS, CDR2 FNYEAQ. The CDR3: CASSPGLASEQFF. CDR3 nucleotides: TGTGCCAGCAGCCCGGGACTAGCCTCTGAGCAGTTCTTC.

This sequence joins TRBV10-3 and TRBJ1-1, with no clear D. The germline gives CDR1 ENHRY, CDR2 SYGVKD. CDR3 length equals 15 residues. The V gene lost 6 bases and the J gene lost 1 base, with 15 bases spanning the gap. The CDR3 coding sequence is TGTGCCATCAGGCCTACCCGGGAGGGGAACACTGAAGCTTTCTTT. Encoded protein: CAIRPTREGNTEAFF.

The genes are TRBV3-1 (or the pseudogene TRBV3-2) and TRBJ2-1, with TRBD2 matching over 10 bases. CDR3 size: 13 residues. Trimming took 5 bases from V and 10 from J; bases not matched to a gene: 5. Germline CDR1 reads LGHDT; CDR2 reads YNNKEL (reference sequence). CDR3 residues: CASSTRLAGEQFF. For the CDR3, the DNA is TGTGCCAGCAGCACCCGACTAGCGGGCGAGCAGTTCTTC.

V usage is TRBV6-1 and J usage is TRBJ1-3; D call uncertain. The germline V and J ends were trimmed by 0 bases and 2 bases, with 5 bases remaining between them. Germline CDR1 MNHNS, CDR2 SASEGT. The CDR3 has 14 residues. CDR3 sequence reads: CASSEAIPGNTIYF. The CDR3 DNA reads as TGTGCCAGCAGTGAAGCGATACCTGGAAACACCATATATTTT.

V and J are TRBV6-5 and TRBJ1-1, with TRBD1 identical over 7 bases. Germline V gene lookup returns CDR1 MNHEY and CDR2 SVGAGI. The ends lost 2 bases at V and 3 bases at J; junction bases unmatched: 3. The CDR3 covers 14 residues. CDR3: CASSYLGTDTEAFF. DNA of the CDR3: TGTGCCAGCAGTTACCTAGGGACAGACACTGAAGCTTTCTTT.